One and the same sample provided the 10 T cell receptor beta chains below, sequenced in a study of T cell repertoires in urothelial bladder cancer. TCRdb's table, derived via immunoSEQ multiplex PCR, lists solely in-frame clones and lacks some. The profile shows about 6,400 clones, 70% to 75% of them singletons. The specimen was tumor-infiltrating cells from bladder cancer. Receptor source: a human donor with urothelial carcinoma.

V and J are TRBV6-5 and TRBJ2-7; D is unresolved. The CDR3 is made up of 13 amino acids. The V gene's germline CDR1 is MNHEY and CDR2 SVGAGI. V was clipped by 2 bases and J by 2 bases, with 7 bases between them. The CDR3 spells CASSYGGTYEQYF. Here the CDR3 DNA reads TGTGCCAGCAGTTACGGCGGTACCTACGAGCAGTACTTC.

This clone turned up a few times. V is TRBV9 and J is TRBJ1-1; the D is unclear. The CDR3 is 15 amino acids. V lost 2 bases and J lost 2, with 13 bases in between. Germline assignment: CDR1 SGDLS and CDR2 YYNGEE. The CDR3 is CASSVSEAVNTEAFF. The CDR3 DNA follows: TGTGCCAGCAGCGTCTCCGAAGCAGTCAACACTGAAGCTTTCTTT. Full variable domain (outside the CDR3, taken from reference TRBV9 and TRBJ1-1): DSGVTQTPKHLITATGQRVTLRCSPRSGDLSVYWYQQSLDQGLQFLIQYYNGEERAKGNILERFSAQQFPDLHSELNLSSLELGDSALYFCASSVSEAVNTEAFFGQGTRLTVV.

This clone occurred once. J is TRBJ2-3 and V is TRBV6-5; tentative D call: TRBD1 (5 bases). CDR3 length: 15 amino acids. Germline V lookup: CDR1 MNHEY, CDR2 SVGAGI. The V and J ends lost 0 bases and 6 bases respectively, with 13 bases between them. The CDR3 protein is CASSYSPQGDDTQYF. CDR3 coding DNA: TGTGCCAGCAGTTACTCCCCCCAGGGTGATGATACGCAGTATTTT.

This sequence joins TRBV6-5 and TRBJ2-7; D is uncertain. The V and J ends lost 4 bases and 6 bases respectively, with 19 bases between them. This CDR3 is built from 15 residues. Per germline, CDR1 MNHEY and CDR2 SVGAGI. The CDR3 loop is CASSSLESVVSEQYF. DNA of the CDR3: TGTGCCAGCAGTTCCCTGGAGAGCGTAGTGAGCGAGCAGTACTTC.

This chain links TRBV25-1 with TRBJ1-2; possibly TRBD1 for D (5 bases). The CDR3 is made up of 14 amino acids. The V end was cut by 4 bases, the J end by 3 bases, with 12 bases between. Germline V gives CDR1 MGHDK, CDR2 SYGVNS. The CDR3, as DNA: TGTGCCAGCAGTGGTCACGGGGCCGACTATGGCTACACCTTC. Translation gives CASSGHGADYGYTF.

The chain has TRBV4-1 and TRBJ2-7; 7 bases match TRBD2. CDR1 is MGHRA, CDR2 YSYEKL, per germline. J gave up 5 bases and V 1 base, and 5 bases lay outside the gene matches. CDR3 length: 14 residues. CDR3 amino acids: CASSQASGDHEQYF. Written as DNA, the CDR3 is TGCGCCAGCAGCCAAGCGAGCGGGGACCACGAGCAGTACTTC.

The V call is TRBV7-3, the J call TRBJ2-7, with 11 bases matching TRBD2. Trimming cost V 11 bases and J 3 bases; bases outside gene matches: 6. The CDR3 covers 13 residues. The germline gives CDR1 SGHTA, CDR2 FQGTGA. The CDR3 region has the DNA TGTGCCCTCAGCACTAGCGGGGGCTACGAGCAGTACTTC. Encoded protein: CALSTSGGYEQYF.

This chain connects TRBV2 to TRBJ2-6, with D uncertain. Between the trimmed V and J ends, which lost 6 bases and 5 bases, there was a span of 8 bases. Germline CDR1 SNHLY, CDR2 FYNNEI. The CDR3 runs to 13 residues. Written as DNA, the CDR3 is TGTGCCAGCAGCCCTATAAGGGCCAACGTCCTGACTTTC. It translates to CASSPIRANVLTF.

This chain connects TRBV27 to TRBJ2-7, with D maybe TRBD2 (5 bases). The V and J ends lost 6 bases and 3 bases respectively, with 12 bases between them. The CDR3 has 13 residues. Germline lookup yields CDR1 MNHEY and CDR2 SMNVEV (reference sequence). The CDR3 DNA is TGTGCCAGCAGATCCCGAGGGATCTACGAGCAGTACTTC. Its translation: CASRSRGIYEQYF.

This clone is judged medium-sized. The chain carries TRBV7-9 and TRBJ1-1; no reliable D call. The CDR3 covers 15 residues. V was clipped by 5 bases and J by 0 bases, with 13 bases between them. The V gene's germline CDR1 is SEHNR and CDR2 FQNEAQ (reference sequence). Written as DNA, the CDR3 is TGTGCCAGCAGCCACCCAGGAGGCATGAACACTGAAGCTTTCTTT. This codes for CASSHPGGMNTEAFF.